This TCR beta chain stems from a study of PD-L1 blockade in urothelial cancer. Overall study: Patients with male sex and bladder-origin urothelial cancer accounted for about nine tenths of the roughly 29 enrolled. Median T cell yield per blood sample was 141,255 cells. Study-level points and caveats: In blood at 3 weeks, tumor-associated clones expanded more among patients with durable benefit.

The sample's time point: peripheral blood 6 weeks after treatment start. A remark on this clone: Antigen specificity is unknown.

Clones were read by immunoSEQ multiplex PCR, and TCRdb kept only the in-frame ones, dropping some. The table records 100,000 to 150,000 clones, about 83% of them present only once. The source was PBMCs, collected around atezolizumab (anti-PD-L1) treatment. This TCR was sampled from a man between 45 and 60 years old with urothelial cancer.

The CDR3 DNA reads TGTGCCAGTACCGCACGGGGGGGCTCGGAGACCCAGTACTTC. Protein sequence: CASTARGGSETQYF. The rearrangement joins TRBV19 to TRBJ2-5; 8 bases map to TRBD2. The CDR3 extends over 14 amino acids. CDR1 LNHDA and CDR2 SQIVND come from the germline V gene (reference sequence). Trimming at V came to 7 bases and at J to 5 bases, leaving 9 bases not matched to a gene. Complete variable domain (other parts from reference TRBV19 and TRBJ2-5): DGGITQSPKYLFRKEGQNVTLSCEQNLNHDAMYWYRQDPGQGLRLIYYSQIVNDFQKGDIAEGYSVSREKKESFPLTVTSAQKNPTAFYLCASTARGGSETQYFGPGTRLLVL.